This TCR beta chain is drawn from a study of post-analysis software for immune sequencing data. Study background: Secondary progressive, relapsing-remitting and progressive-relapsing multiple sclerosis were among the included disease courses. Study findings and constraints: Same-batch preparations were strongly co-clustered by F measure. Roughly five TRBV segments appeared more often in patients than in controls, and TRBV5-6, TRBV5-1 and TRBV20-1 were among these. Controls significantly exceeded multiple sclerosis patients in normalized Chao1 diversity.

This CDR3 is 15 amino acids long. Trimming took 5 bases from V and 2 from J; bases not matched to a gene: 7. From germline, CDR1 is SEHNR and CDR2 FQNEAQ (reference sequence). Concerning this clonotype: What it binds is unknown.

Tagging with unique molecular identifiers was a feature of the TCR beta cDNA libraries. T cells, about 0.95 to 10 million of them, yielded some 540,000 cDNA molecules. TCRdb re-called the PCR reads through MiXCR, storing one row per CDR3 protein. The sample lists about 570,000 distinct CDR3 sequences, 34% seen once, with 4.5% to 7.5% in the top ten. The receptor was isolated from a girl aged 2-17 years with multiple sclerosis. Sample: blood. The rearrangement links TRBV7-9 to TRBJ2-5; 8 bases agree with TRBD2. The CDR3 DNA reads as TGTGCCAGCAGCCCTACTAGCGGCCCTCAAGAGACCCAGTACTTC. Translation: CASSPTSGPQETQYF.